This TCR beta chain was documented in a study of technical replicates of blood from several donors (dated by TCRdb to between 2016 and 2019). The library was built by means of the immunoSEQ multiplex PCR assay. Held by TCRdb, this immuneACCESS table contains in-frame sequences only and omits some clones. Under half of the omission traces to an unresolved V gene where checked; the cause of the rest is unknown. In all, the sample holds some 70,000 clones, and roughly nine tenths of those were seen once. About 0.38% of the sample lies in the top ten. For this clone: Its target antigen remains unknown. The input lacks base qualities; no much larger clone sits a single base away.

The germline V and J ends show losses of 5 bases and 6 bases respectively, and no gene match explains 8 bases of the junction. Taken from cysteine to phenylalanine, the CDR3 has 14 residues. The entry retains the CDR3 DNA only, 42 bases that are in frame from base 1. CDR1 and CDR2 are read off the germline V gene (reference sequence) as LNHDA and SQIVND. The chain employs TRBV19 and TRBJ2-3, with 7 junctional bases fitting TRBD2. Sequencing input: T cells isolated from PBMCs. This TCR was sampled from a human donor in good health. The bases are TGTGCCAGTAGTCTGTGGCGGGAGACGGATACGCAGTATTTT. It translates as CASSLWRETDTQYF. Reference TRBV19 and TRBJ2-3 proteins supply the regions before and after the CDR3; the full variable domain is: DGGITQSPKYLFRKEGQNVTLSCEQNLNHDAMYWYRQDPGQGLRLIYYSQIVNDFQKGDIAEGYSVSREKKESFPLTVTSAQKNPTAFYLCASSLWRETDTQYFGPGTRLTVL.